This T cell receptor (beta chain) was captured by sequencing in a study of neurological immune-mediated disorders. Study-wide points: In HTLV-1-associated myelopathy, TCR clonal expansion was greatest, and in multiple sclerosis it was least, below healthy controls.

V was clipped by 1 base and J by 1 base, with 6 bases between them. This CDR3 is 14 amino acids long. CDR1 is SGHTA, CDR2 FQGNSA, per germline. In this sample, this clonotype turned up many times. Its specificity is not known. The cDNA was generated by 5'RACE with 10-nucleotide random UMIs. TCRdb re-derived calls from the 5' RACE reads in MiXCR, one entry per CDR3 protein. The sample has 54,000 or so distinct CDR3 sequences, 3% to 4% seen once; the top ten hold over 5.5%. Input material: PBMCs. The TCR comes from a man between 60 and 75 years old with multiple sclerosis. The chain couples TRBV7-2 to TRBJ2-3; no firm D call. Here the CDR3 reads CASSLDAGTDTQYF. CDR3 nucleotides: TGTGCCAGCAGCTTAGACGCGGGCACAGATACGCAGTATTTT.